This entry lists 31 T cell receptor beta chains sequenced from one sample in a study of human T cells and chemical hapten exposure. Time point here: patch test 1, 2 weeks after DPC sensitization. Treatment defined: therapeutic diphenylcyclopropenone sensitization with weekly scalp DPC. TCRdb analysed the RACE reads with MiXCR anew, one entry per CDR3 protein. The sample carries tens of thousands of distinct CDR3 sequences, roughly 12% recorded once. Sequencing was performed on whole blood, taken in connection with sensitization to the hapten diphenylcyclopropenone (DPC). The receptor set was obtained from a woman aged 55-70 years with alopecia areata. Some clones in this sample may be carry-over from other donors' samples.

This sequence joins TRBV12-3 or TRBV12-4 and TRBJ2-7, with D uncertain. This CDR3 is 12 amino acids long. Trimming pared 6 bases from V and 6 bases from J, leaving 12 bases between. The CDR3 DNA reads TGTGCCAGCAGCCCGACCGCGGCCGAGCAGTACTTC. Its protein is CASSPTAAEQYF.

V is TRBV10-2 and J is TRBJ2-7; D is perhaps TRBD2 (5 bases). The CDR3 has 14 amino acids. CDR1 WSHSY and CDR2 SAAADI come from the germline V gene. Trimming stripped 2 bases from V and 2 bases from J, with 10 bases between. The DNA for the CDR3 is TGCGCCAGCAGTGAGCTAGCTCCAACCTACGAGCAGTACTTC. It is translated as CASSELAPTYEQYF.

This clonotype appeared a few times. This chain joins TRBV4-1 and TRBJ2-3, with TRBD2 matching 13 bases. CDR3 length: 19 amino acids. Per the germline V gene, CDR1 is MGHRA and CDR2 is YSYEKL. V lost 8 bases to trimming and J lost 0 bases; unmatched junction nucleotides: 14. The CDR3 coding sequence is TGCGCCAGCCGCTTTAGCGGGACTAGCGGGGCAACTAGCACAGATACGCAGTATTTT. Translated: CASRFSGTSGATSTDTQYF.

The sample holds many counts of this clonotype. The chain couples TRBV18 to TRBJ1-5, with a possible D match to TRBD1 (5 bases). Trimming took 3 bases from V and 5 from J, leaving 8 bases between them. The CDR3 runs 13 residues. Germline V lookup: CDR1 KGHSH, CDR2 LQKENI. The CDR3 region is CASSPGQYQPQHF. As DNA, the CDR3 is TGTGCCAGCTCACCGGGGCAGTATCAGCCCCAGCATTTT.

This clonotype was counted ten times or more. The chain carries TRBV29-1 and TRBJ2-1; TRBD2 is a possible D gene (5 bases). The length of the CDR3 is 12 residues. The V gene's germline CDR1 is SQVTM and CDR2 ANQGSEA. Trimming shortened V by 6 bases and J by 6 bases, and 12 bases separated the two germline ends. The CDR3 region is CSVERGGNEQFF. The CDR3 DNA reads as TGCAGCGTGGAACGGGGTGGCAATGAGCAGTTCTTC.

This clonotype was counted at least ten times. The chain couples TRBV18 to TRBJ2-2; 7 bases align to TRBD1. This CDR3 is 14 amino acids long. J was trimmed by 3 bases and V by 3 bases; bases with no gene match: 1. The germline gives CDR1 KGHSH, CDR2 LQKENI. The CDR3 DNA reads TGTGCCAGCTCACCTACAGGGGACACCGGGGAGCTGTTTTTT. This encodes CASSPTGDTGELFF.

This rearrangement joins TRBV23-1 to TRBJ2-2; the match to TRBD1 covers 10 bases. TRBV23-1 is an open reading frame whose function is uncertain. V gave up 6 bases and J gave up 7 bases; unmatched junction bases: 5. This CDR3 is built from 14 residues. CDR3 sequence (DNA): TGCGCCAGCAGGGACAGGGGGGAAGACGGGGAGCTGTTTTTT. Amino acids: CASRDRGEDGELFF.

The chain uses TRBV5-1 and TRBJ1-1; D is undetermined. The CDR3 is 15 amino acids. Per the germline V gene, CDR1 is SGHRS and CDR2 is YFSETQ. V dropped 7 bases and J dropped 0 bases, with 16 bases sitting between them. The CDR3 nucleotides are TGCGCCAGCGCCCCGACAAGGATCATGAACACTGAAGCTTTCTTT. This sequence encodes CASAPTRIMNTEAFF.

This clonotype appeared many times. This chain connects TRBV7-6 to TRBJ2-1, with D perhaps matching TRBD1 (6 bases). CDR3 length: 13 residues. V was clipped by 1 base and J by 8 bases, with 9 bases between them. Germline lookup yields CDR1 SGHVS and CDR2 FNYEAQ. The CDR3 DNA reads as TGTGCCAGCAGCTTAGACAGGGCAGATGAGCAGTTCTTC. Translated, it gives CASSLDRADEQFF.

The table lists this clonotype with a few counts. In DNA form, the CDR3 reads TGTGCCAGCGGTTCACCTCAAAACAGGGGAGATGTTGAAAAACTGTTTTTT. Protein: CASGSPQNRGDVEKLFF. V gene TRBV12-3 or TRBV12-4 combines with J gene TRBJ1-4, with TRBD1 matching 7 bases. The CDR3 length is 17 residues. With V trimmed by 8 bases and J by 7 bases, 19 bases remained unmatched.

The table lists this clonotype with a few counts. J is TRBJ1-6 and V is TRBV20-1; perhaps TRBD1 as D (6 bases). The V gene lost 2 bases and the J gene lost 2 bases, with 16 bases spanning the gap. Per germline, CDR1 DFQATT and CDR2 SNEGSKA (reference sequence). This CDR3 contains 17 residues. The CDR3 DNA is TGCAGTGCTAGACCTGAAACAGGGCTGGCCTATAATTCACCCCTCCACTTT. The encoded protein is CSARPETGLAYNSPLHF.

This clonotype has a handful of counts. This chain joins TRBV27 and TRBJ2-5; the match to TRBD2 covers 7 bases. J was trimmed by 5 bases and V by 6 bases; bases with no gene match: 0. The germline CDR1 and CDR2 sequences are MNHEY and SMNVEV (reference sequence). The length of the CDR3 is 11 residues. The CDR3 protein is CASRGGETQYF. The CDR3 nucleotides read TGTGCCAGCAGGGGGGGGGAGACCCAGTACTTC.

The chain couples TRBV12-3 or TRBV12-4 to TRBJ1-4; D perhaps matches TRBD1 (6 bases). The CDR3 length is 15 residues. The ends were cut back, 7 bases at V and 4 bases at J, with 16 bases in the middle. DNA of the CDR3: TGTGCCAGCACCATCCGGACAGTCAGTAATGAAAAACTGTTTTTT. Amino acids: CASTIRTVSNEKLFF.

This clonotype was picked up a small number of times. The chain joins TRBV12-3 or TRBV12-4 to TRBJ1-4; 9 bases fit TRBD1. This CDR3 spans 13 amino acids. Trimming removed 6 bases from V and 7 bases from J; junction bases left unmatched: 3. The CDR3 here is CASRTGGGEKLFF. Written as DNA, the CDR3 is TGTGCCAGCAGAACAGGGGGCGGTGAAAAACTGTTTTTT.

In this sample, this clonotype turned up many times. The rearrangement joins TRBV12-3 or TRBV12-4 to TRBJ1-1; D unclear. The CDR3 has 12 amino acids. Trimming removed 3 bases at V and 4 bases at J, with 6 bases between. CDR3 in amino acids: CASSFWGTEAFF. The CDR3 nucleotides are TGTGCCAGCAGTTTCTGGGGCACTGAAGCTTTCTTT.

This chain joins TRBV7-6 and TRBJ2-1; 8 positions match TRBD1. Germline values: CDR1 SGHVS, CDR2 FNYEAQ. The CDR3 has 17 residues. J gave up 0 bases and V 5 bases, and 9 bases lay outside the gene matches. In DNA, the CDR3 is TGTGCCAGCAGCCAAGACAGGGGCTCGTTCTCCTACAATGAGCAGTTCTTC. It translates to CASSQDRGSFSYNEQFF.

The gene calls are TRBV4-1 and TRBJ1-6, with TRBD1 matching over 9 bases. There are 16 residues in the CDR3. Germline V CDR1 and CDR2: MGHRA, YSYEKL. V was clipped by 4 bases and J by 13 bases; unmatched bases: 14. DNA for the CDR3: TGCGCCAGCAGCCCGGCGGGACAGGGCGCCGTGGGCCCCCTCCACTTT. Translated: CASSPAGQGAVGPLHF.

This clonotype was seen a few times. CDR3 sequence (DNA): TGTGCCAGCAGCCCCGCAGGGGCTAGCAATCAGCCCCAGCATTTT. Protein: CASSPAGASNQPQHF. The chain combines TRBV11-2 with TRBJ1-5; tentatively, D is TRBD1 (6 bases). This CDR3 spans 15 amino acids. Trimming removed 5 bases from V and 0 bases from J, with 11 bases in between. CDR1 is SGHAT, CDR2 FQNNGV, per germline.

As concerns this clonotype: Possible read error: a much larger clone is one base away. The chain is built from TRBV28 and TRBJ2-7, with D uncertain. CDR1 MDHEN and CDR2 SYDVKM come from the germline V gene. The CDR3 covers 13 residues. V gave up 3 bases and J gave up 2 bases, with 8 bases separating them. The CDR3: CASSLPGPYEQYF. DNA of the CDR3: TGTGCCAGCAGTTTGCCAGGACCCTACGAGCAGTACTTC.

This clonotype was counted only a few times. The CDR3 spells CASSYVQGFYNEQFF. Written as DNA, the CDR3 is TGTGCCAGCAGTTACGTCCAGGGGTTCTACAATGAGCAGTTCTTC. This rearrangement joins TRBV6-2 or TRBV6-3 to TRBJ2-1; D might be TRBD1 (6 bases). Trimming removed 2 bases at V and 3 bases at J, with 11 bases between. Germline CDR1 and CDR2: MNHEY and SVGEGT. This CDR3 has 15 amino acids.

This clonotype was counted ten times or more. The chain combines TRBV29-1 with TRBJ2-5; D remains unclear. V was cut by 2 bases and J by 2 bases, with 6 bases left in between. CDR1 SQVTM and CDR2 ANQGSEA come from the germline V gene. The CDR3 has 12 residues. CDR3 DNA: TGCAGCGTTGAACGGCAGCAAGAGACCCAGTACTTC. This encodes CSVERQQETQYF.

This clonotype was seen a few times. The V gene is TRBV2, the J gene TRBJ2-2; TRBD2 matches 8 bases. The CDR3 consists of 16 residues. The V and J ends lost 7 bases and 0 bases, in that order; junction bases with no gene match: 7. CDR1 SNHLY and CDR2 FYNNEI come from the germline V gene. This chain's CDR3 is CASTPAGGANTGELFF. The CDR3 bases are TGTGCCAGCACCCCTGCGGGGGGTGCGAACACCGGGGAGCTGTTTTTT.

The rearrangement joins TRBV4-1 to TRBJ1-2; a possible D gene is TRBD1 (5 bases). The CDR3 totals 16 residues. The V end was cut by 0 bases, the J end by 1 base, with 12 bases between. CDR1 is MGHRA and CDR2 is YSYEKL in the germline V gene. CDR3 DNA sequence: TGCGCCAGCAGCCAAGAATGGGGGATTGGTAACTATGGCTACACCTTC. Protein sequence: CASSQEWGIGNYGYTF.

The CDR3 is CASRQEETQYF. The CDR3 coding sequence is TGCGCCAGCAGGCAAGAAGAGACCCAGTACTTC. The chain combines TRBV5-1 with TRBJ2-5, with D unresolved. V lost 5 bases to trimming and J lost 3 bases, with 5 bases between them. The CDR3 runs to 11 residues. The germline CDR1 and CDR2 sequences are SGHRS and YFSETQ.

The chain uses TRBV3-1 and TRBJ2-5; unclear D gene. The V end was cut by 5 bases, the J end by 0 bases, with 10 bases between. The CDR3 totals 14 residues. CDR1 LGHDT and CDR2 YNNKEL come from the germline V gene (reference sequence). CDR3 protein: CASSSPVHQETQYF. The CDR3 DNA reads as TGTGCCAGCAGCTCGCCGGTTCACCAAGAGACCCAGTACTTC.

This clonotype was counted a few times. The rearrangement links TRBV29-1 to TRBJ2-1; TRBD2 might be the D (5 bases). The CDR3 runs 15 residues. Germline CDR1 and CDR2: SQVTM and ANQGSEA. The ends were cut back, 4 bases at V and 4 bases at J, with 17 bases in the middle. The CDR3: CSVGPHEGLYNEQFF. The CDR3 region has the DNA TGCAGCGTTGGACCACACGAGGGCCTTTACAATGAGCAGTTCTTC.

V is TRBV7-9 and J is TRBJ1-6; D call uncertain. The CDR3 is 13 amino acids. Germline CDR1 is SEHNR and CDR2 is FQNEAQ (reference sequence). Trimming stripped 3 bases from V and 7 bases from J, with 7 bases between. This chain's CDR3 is CASSLEGNSPLHF. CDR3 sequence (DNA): TGTGCCAGCAGCTTGGAAGGGAATTCACCCCTCCACTTT.

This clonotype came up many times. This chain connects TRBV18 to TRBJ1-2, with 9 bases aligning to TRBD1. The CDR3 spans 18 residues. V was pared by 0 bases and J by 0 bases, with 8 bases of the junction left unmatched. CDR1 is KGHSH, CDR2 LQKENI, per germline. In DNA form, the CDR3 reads TGTGCCAGCTCACCACCGAGGGACAGGGCTCTAACTAACTATGGCTACACCTTC. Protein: CASSPPRDRALTNYGYTF.

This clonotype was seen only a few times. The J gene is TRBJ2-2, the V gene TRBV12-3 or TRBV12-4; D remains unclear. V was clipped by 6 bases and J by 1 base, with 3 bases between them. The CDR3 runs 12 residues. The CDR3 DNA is TGTGCCAGCAGAAAGAACACCGGGGAGCTGTTTTTT. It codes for CASRKNTGELFF.

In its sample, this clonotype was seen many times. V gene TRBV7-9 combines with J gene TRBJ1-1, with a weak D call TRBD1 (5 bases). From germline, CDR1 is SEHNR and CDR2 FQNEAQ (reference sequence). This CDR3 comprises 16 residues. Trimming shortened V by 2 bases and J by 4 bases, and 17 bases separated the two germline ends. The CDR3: CASSLKWKGKSTEAFF. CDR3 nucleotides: TGTGCCAGCAGCTTAAAGTGGAAGGGGAAGAGCACTGAAGCTTTCTTT.

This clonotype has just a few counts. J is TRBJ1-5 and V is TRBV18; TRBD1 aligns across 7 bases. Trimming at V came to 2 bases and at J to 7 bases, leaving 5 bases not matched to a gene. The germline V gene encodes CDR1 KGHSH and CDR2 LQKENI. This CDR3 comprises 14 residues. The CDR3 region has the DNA TGTGCCAGCTCACCATACCAGGGGGACCAGCCCCAGCATTTT. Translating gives CASSPYQGDQPQHF.